Listed below are T cell receptor beta chains from one sample, sequenced in a study of blood T cell repertoires in COVID-19. The method was immunoSEQ multiplex PCR; TCRdb's version includes in-frame clones alone and lacks a portion of them. The repertoire includes a few hundred thousand clones, around nine tenths of them detected once, and 11% sits in the top ten. The sequencing input was peripheral blood. These receptors all come from a woman aged 25-40 years with COVID-19, enrolled during active disease. Each CDR3 is given without its conserved first and last residue. Each record gives: J gene, V gene, CDR3 protein.

j_gene: TRBJ1-3
v_gene: TRBV3-1/TRBV3-2
CDR3aa: ASSLQHSGNTIY

j_gene: TRBJ1-4
v_gene: TRBV6-6
CDR3aa: ASSSPGTVNEKLF

j_gene: TRBJ2-5
v_gene: TRBV4-1
CDR3aa: ASSQGGGPETQY

j_gene: TRBJ2-6
v_gene: TRBV30
CDR3aa: ACSGGPGANVLT

j_gene: TRBJ1-1
v_gene: TRBV6-5
CDR3aa: ASSSRMMNTEAF

j_gene: TRBJ2-7
v_gene: TRBV7-9
CDR3aa: ASSPARGPEQY

j_gene: TRBJ2-7
v_gene: TRBV4-2
CDR3aa: ASSHDRAYEQY

j_gene: TRBJ1-1
v_gene: TRBV15
CDR3aa: ATSRRQGNTEAF

j_gene: TRBJ2-7
v_gene: TRBV20-1
CDR3aa: SARVGSEQY

j_gene: TRBJ1-1
v_gene: TRBV27
CDR3aa: ASSLGTANTEAF

j_gene: TRBJ1-5
v_gene: TRBV4-1
CDR3aa: ASSHHRQGSNQPQH

j_gene: TRBJ1-1
v_gene: TRBV28
CDR3aa: ASSLTRGLNTEAF

j_gene: TRBJ2-2
v_gene: TRBV11-3
CDR3aa: ASSPGGRNTGELF

j_gene: TRBJ1-3
v_gene: TRBV14
CDR3aa: ASSHRGGGNTIY

j_gene: TRBJ2-2
v_gene: TRBV12-3/TRBV12-4
CDR3aa: ASSLEFGELF

j_gene: TRBJ1-4
v_gene: TRBV7-8
CDR3aa: ASSLSGSNEKLF

j_gene: TRBJ2-5
v_gene: TRBV7-2
CDR3aa: ASSLRQQETQY

j_gene: TRBJ1-3
v_gene: TRBV11-2
CDR3aa: ASSLGTGSGNTIY

j_gene: TRBJ2-1
v_gene: TRBV19
CDR3aa: ASSAGNSYNEQF

j_gene: TRBJ2-7
v_gene: TRBV5-1
CDR3aa: ASSLGQPILVYEQY

j_gene: TRBJ1-2
v_gene: TRBV7-9
CDR3aa: APTGGGEGYT

j_gene: TRBJ1-1
v_gene: TRBV5-1
CDR3aa: ASRWGETEAF

j_gene: TRBJ1-2
v_gene: TRBV7-9
CDR3aa: ASSLASRAGLEGYT

j_gene: TRBJ1-2
v_gene: TRBV28
CDR3aa: ASKTRGQGFDYGYT

j_gene: TRBJ1-3
v_gene: TRBV5-1
CDR3aa: ASRGIGNTIY

j_gene: TRBJ1-6
v_gene: TRBV28
CDR3aa: ASRARTGGNSPLH

j_gene: TRBJ1-1
v_gene: TRBV5-8
CDR3aa: ASSSGQGRTEAF

j_gene: TRBJ1-2
v_gene: TRBV6-5
CDR3aa: ASSGKGPYGYT

j_gene: TRBJ2-7
v_gene: TRBV5-1
CDR3aa: ASSAREVQGFYEQY

j_gene: TRBJ2-1
v_gene: TRBV10-1
CDR3aa: ASSVSGGGAYEQF

j_gene: TRBJ2-7
v_gene: TRBV6-1
CDR3aa: ASKGGRGTYEQY

j_gene: TRBJ1-3
v_gene: TRBV18
CDR3aa: ASSPKGAGNTIY

j_gene: TRBJ1-2
v_gene: TRBV21-1
CDR3aa: ASSNKGAWGHNYGYT

j_gene: TRBJ1-5
v_gene: TRBV28
CDR3aa: ASKDSWGIGEPQH

j_gene: TRBJ2-7
v_gene: TRBV15
CDR3aa: ATSRDQDRDEQY

j_gene: TRBJ1-1
v_gene: TRBV29-1
CDR3aa: SVEAGGSRVNTEAF

j_gene: TRBJ1-2
v_gene: TRBV5-1
CDR3aa: ASSPPSAGYGYT

j_gene: TRBJ2-1
v_gene: TRBV4-1
CDR3aa: ASSLNGDEQF

j_gene: TRBJ2-1
v_gene: TRBV19
CDR3aa: ATRTSGGAGEQF

j_gene: TRBJ2-7
v_gene: TRBV27
CDR3aa: ASSFTGTGKY